This TCR beta chain originates from a study of blood T cell repertoires in COVID-19. V was shortened by 4 bases and J by 5 bases, with 9 bases between the two germline ends. Looked up from germline, CDR1 is SGHRS and CDR2 is YFSETQ. CDR3 size: 13 residues. Libraries were prepared by immunoSEQ multiplex PCR; TCRdb keeps only in-frame clonotypes and omits some of them. In the table there are roughly 200,000 clones, around 90% of which are singletons. The rearrangement joins TRBV5-1 to TRBJ2-2; no firm D call. This clonotype was obtained from a man between 50 and 59 years old with acute or convalescent COVID-19. The sample consisted of peripheral blood. CDR3 in amino acids: CASSLTETGELFF. CDR3 DNA: TGCGCCAGCAGCCTAACAGAAACCGGGGAGCTGTTTTTT.